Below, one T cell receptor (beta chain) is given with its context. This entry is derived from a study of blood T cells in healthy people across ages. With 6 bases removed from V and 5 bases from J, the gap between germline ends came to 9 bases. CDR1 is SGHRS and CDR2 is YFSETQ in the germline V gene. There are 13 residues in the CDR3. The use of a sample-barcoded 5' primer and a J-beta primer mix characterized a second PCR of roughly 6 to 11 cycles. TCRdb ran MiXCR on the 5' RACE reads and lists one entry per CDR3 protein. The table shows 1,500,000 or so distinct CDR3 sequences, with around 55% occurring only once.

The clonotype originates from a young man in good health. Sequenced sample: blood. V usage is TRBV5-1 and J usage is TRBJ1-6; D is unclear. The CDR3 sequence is CASNDGDNSPLHF. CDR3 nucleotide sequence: TGCGCCAGCAATGACGGAGATAATTCACCCCTCCACTTT. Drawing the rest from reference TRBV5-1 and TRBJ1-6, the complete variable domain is KAGVTQTPRYLIKTRGQQVTLSCSPISGHRSVSWYQQTPGQGLQFLFEYFSETQRNKGNFPGRFSGRQFSNSRSEMNVSTLELGDSALYLCASNDGDNSPLHFGNGTRLTVT.